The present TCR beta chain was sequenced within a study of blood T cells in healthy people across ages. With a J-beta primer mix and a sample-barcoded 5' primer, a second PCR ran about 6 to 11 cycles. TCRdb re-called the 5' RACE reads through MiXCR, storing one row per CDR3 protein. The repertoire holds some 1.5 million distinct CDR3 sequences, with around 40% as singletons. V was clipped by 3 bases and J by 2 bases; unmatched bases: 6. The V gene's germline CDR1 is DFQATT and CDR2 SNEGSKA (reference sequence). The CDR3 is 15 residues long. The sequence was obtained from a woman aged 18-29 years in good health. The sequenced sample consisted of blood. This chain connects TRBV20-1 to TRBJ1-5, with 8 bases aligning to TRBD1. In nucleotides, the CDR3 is TGCAGTGCTAGGCAACAGGGGGTGCGCAATCAGCCCCAGCATTTT. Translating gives CSARQQGVRNQPQHF.